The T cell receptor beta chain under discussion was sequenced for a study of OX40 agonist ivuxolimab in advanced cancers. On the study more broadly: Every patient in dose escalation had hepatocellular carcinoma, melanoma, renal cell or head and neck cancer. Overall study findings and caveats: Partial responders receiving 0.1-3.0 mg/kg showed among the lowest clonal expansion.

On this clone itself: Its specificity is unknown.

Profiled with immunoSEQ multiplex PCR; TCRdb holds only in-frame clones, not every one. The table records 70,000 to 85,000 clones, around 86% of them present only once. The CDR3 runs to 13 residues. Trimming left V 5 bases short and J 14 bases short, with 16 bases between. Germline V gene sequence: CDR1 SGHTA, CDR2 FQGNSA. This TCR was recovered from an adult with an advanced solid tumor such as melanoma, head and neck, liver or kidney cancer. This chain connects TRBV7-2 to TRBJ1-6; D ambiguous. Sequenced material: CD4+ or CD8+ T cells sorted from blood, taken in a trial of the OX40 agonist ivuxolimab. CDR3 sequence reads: CASSPDGDGALHF. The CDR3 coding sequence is TGTGCCAGCAGCCCAGACGGGGATGGGGCCCTCCACTTT. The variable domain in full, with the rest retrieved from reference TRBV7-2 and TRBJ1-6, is GAGVSQSPSNKVTEKGKDVELRCDPISGHTALYWYRQSLGQGLEFLIYFQGNSAPDKSGLPSDRFSAERTGGSVSTLTIQRTQQEDSAVYLCASSPDGDGALHFGNGTRLTVT.